This TCR beta chain was sequenced for a study of T cell responses to AZD1222 COVID-19 vaccine. Study results and limitations: No day 14 peak samples; only post-peak repertoires were characterized.

The CDR3 is made up of 14 amino acids. V was clipped by 2 bases and J by 5 bases, with 10 bases between them. The germline CDR1 and CDR2 sequences are SGHTA and FQGNSA. TCRdb's copy holds only in-frame clones and misses some; the assay was immunoSEQ multiplex PCR. The sample has 130,000 or so clones; 80% to 95% are singletons. Notes on this clone: Its cognate antigen is unknown.

The chain joins TRBV7-2 to TRBJ2-1; tentatively, D is TRBD1 (5 bases). The source is an adult in good health. The sample was peripheral blood, taken on day 0 of AZD1222 vaccination. CDR3 DNA: TGTGCCAGCAGCTTAAGAAGGGGTGACAATGAGCAGTTCTTC. Translation: CASSLRRGDNEQFF.